This T cell receptor beta chain originates from a study of blood T cell repertoires in COVID-19. Study information: PBMCs, B-cell-depleted T cells, or T cells provided the cDNA or gDNA that made up the material.

Clones were sequenced by immunoSEQ multiplex PCR, and TCRdb holds only the in-frame ones, with some missing. Of approximately 190,000 clones in the sample, 80% to 90% were seen once. The V end lost 1 base, the J end lost 2 bases, and 12 bases lay between the germline ends. Germline CDR1 reads MDHEN; CDR2 reads SYDVKM. This CDR3 has 16 residues. The V and J genes are TRBV28 and TRBJ1-5; D might be TRBD1 (6 bases). The clonotype originates from a human donor in a cohort sampled during active COVID-19. The sample taken for sequencing was peripheral blood. CDR3 in DNA: TGTGCCAGCAGTTTATCCGGGGGGCGCCGCAATCAGCCCCAGCATTTT. Translated: CASSLSGGRRNQPQHF.